These 5 T cell receptor beta chains were sequenced from one sample in a study of identical twins. MiXCR was run by TCRdb on the 5' RACE reads, yielding one entry per CDR3 protein. The data hold around 340,000 distinct CDR3 sequences, with over 9% observed a single time. In addition, the sample was reused for a study of yellow fever vaccine responses in identical twins.

Sequencing was performed on CD8+ T cells sorted from blood. The receptors here all came from a woman between 18 and 30 years old in good health.

This clonotype has more than one count but fewer than ten. V is TRBV7-9 and J is TRBJ2-3; maybe TRBD1 (5 bases). The CDR3 loop spans 15 amino acids. V was pared by 3 bases and J by 5 bases, with 15 bases between. CDR1 is SEHNR, CDR2 FQNEAQ, per germline (reference sequence). The CDR3 region has the DNA TGTGCCAGCAGCTTGGGGTCCAGGGAATTAGATACGCAGTATTTT. Amino acid sequence: CASSLGSRELDTQYF.

The chain combines TRBV13 with TRBJ1-1; weak D call: TRBD1 (6 bases). V was clipped by 4 bases and J by 6 bases, with 12 bases between them. Germline V gene lookup returns CDR1 PRHDT and CDR2 FYEKMQ (reference sequence). This CDR3 comprises 13 residues. CDR3 loop: CASSSGVRAEAFF. CDR3 nucleotides: TGTGCCAGCAGCTCAGGGGTTAGGGCTGAAGCTTTCTTT.

This clonotype was seen more than once but under ten times. The chain recombines TRBV13 with TRBJ1-1; D gene uncertain. The germline CDR1 and CDR2 sequences are PRHDT and FYEKMQ (reference sequence). This CDR3 is built from 16 residues. Trimming removed 1 base from V and 1 base from J, with 13 bases in between. CDR3: CASSLAAGQRNTEAFF. CDR3 DNA: TGTGCCAGCAGCTTAGCAGCAGGCCAGAGGAACACTGAAGCTTTCTTT. The full variable domain, its missing parts supplied by reference TRBV13 and TRBJ1-1, is AAGVIQSPRHLIKEKRETATLKCYPIPRHDTVYWYQQGPGQDPQFLISFYEKMQSDKGSIPDRFSAQQFSDYHSELNMSSLELGDSALYFCASSLAAGQRNTEAFFGQGTRLTVV.

The chain links TRBV12-3 or TRBV12-4 to TRBJ1-4; 9 bases map to TRBD1. There are 15 residues in the CDR3. Trimming cost V 3 bases and J 8 bases; bases outside gene matches: 7. The CDR3 nucleotides are TGTGCCAGCAGTTTCTACAGGGGGCTGGAAGAAAAACTGTTTTTT. This codes for CASSFYRGLEEKLFF.

The V and J genes are TRBV9 and TRBJ2-7; tentatively, D is TRBD2 (6 bases). The CDR3 is made up of 14 amino acids. Per germline, CDR1 SGDLS and CDR2 YYNGEE. The ends were cut back, 4 bases at V and 3 bases at J, with 14 bases in the middle. CDR3 amino acids: CASSLGGLFYEQYF. The CDR3 coding sequence is TGTGCCAGCAGCCTGGGGGGACTTTTCTACGAGCAGTACTTC.